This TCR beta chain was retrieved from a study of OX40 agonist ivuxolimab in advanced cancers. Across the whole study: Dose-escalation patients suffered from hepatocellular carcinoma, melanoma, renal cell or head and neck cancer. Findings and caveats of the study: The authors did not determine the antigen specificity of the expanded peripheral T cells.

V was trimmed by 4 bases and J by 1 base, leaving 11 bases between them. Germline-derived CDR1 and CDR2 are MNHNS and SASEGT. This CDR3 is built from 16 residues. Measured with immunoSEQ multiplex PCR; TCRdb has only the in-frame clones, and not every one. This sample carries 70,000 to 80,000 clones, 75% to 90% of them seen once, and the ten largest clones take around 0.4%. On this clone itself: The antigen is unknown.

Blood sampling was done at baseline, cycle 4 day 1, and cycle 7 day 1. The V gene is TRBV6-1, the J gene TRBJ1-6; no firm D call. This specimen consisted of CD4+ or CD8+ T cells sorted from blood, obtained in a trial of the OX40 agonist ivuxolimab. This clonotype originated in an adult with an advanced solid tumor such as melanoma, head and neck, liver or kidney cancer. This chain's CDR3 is CASSVGDTSYNSPLHF. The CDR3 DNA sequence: TGTGCCAGCAGTGTAGGAGATACGTCCTATAATTCACCCCTCCACTTT.